Included here is one TCR beta chain sequence, with context. What it recognizes is unknown. This entry is derived from a study of CD8 T cells in ankylosing spondylitis. Germline CDR1 and CDR2: MNHEY and SMNVEV (reference sequence). This CDR3 spans 16 amino acids. V gave up 7 bases and J gave up 3 bases, with 19 bases separating them. Quantitative 5'-RACE with molecular barcodes produced the TCR beta libraries. TCRdb itself ran the 5' RACE reads through MiXCR, one entry per CDR3 protein. The sample has 200,000 to 300,000 distinct CDR3 sequences; around a tenth are singletons. General study findings and limits: Blood of patients with ankylosing spondylitis appeared to be characterized by a TCR beta motif of several highly homologous variants. Both synovial fluid and blood in reactive arthritis had previously been reported to carry some motif variants. Matched ankylosing spondylitis synovial fluid reportedly showed significant enrichment of disease-linked clones.

The TCR was taken from a male donor with ankylosing spondylitis or in good health (not recorded which). Sequences were obtained from blood, either unsorted or a sorted T cell fraction (not recorded which). The chain combines TRBV27 with TRBJ2-1; the D gene is possibly TRBD2 (6 bases). The CDR3 DNA reads as TGTGCCAGCAATTTTAAAGCGGGCCTACTCTACAATGAGCAGTTCTTC. This gives the protein CASNFKAGLLYNEQFF.